This is a list of T cell receptor beta chains from one sample in a study of metastatic and nonmetastatic thyroid tumors. TCRdb re-called clones via MiXCR from the PCR reads. The table includes about 32,000 clones, 18% detected once. The material sequenced was blood. These TCRs come from a female donor with papillary thyroid cancer or a benign thyroid nodule (not recorded which). Some clones in this sample may be carry-over from other donors' samples. Both conserved end residues are part of each CDR3. The order of the fields is J gene, V gene, D gene, clone size, CDR3 protein, CDR3 DNA. The D gene is left open where the match is weak. A row's size may be missing; if present it is once, few, many or a size class.

j_gene: TRBJ1-2
v_gene: TRBV5-5
d_gene: -
abundance: many
CDR3aa: CASSFGTVNYGYTF
CDR3nt: TGTGCCAGCAGCTTCGGGACGGTCAACTATGGCTACACCTTC

j_gene: TRBJ2-2
v_gene: TRBV9
d_gene: -
abundance: many
CDR3aa: CASSVGVDGELFF
CDR3nt: TGTGCCAGCAGCGTAGGAGTTGACGGGGAGCTGTTTTTT

j_gene: TRBJ2-7
v_gene: TRBV27
d_gene: TRBD2
abundance: many
CDR3aa: CASSYGTSGGYEQYF
CDR3nt: TGTGCCAGCAGTTATGGGACTAGCGGGGGATACGAGCAGTACTTC

j_gene: TRBJ2-7
v_gene: TRBV20-1
d_gene: TRBD2
abundance: -
CDR3aa: CSARPGGDSYEQYF
CDR3nt: TGCAGTGCTAGACCGGGGGGGGACTCCTACGAGCAGTACTTC

j_gene: TRBJ1-2
v_gene: TRBV6-2/TRBV6-3
d_gene: TRBD1
abundance: few
CDR3aa: CASSYSSRGIAFGGYTF
CDR3nt: TGTGCCAGCAGTTACTCCTCCAGGGGGATTGCATTCGGTGGCTACACCTTC

j_gene: TRBJ2-7
v_gene: TRBV27
d_gene: TRBD2
abundance: many
CDR3aa: CASSFREGPYEQYF
CDR3nt: TGTGCCAGCAGTTTCCGGGAGGGCCCCTACGAGCAGTACTTC

j_gene: TRBJ2-1
v_gene: TRBV5-6
d_gene: TRBD1
abundance: many
CDR3aa: CASSSIPGQSYNEQFF
CDR3nt: TGTGCCAGCAGCTCTATACCGGGACAGTCCTACAATGAGCAGTTCTTC

j_gene: TRBJ2-3
v_gene: TRBV5-1
d_gene: -
abundance: many
CDR3aa: CASSPNRGGIWTDTQYF
CDR3nt: TGCGCCAGCAGCCCCAATCGAGGGGGAATCTGGACAGATACGCAGTATTTT

j_gene: TRBJ1-5
v_gene: TRBV6-5
d_gene: TRBD1
abundance: many
CDR3aa: CASSYGQGSQPQHF
CDR3nt: TGTGCCAGCAGTTACGGACAGGGGAGTCAGCCCCAGCATTTT

j_gene: TRBJ1-3
v_gene: TRBV30
d_gene: -
abundance: many
CDR3aa: CAWKRNTFGNTIYF
CDR3nt: TGTGCCTGGAAGCGGAACACGTTTGGAAACACCATATATTTT

j_gene: TRBJ2-1
v_gene: TRBV7-3
d_gene: -
abundance: many
CDR3aa: CASSVDGDNEQFF
CDR3nt: TGTGCCAGCAGCGTAGACGGGGACAATGAGCAGTTCTTC

j_gene: TRBJ2-3
v_gene: TRBV6-1
d_gene: TRBD2
abundance: few
CDR3aa: CASSGLAGADTQYF
CDR3nt: TGTGCCAGCAGTGGACTAGCGGGAGCAGATACGCAGTATTTT

j_gene: TRBJ2-7
v_gene: TRBV4-3
d_gene: -
abundance: -
CDR3aa: CASSQEFGSNYEQYF
CDR3nt: TGCGCCAGCAGCCAAGAATTCGGCAGTAACTACGAGCAGTACTTC

j_gene: TRBJ2-1
v_gene: TRBV10-3
d_gene: -
abundance: many
CDR3aa: CAAKDSNNEQFF
CDR3nt: TGTGCCGCCAAGGACAGTAACAATGAGCAGTTCTTC

j_gene: TRBJ2-3
v_gene: TRBV6-1
d_gene: -
abundance: many
CDR3aa: CASSDGGVPDTQYF
CDR3nt: TGTGCCAGCAGTGACGGTGGTGTCCCTGATACGCAGTATTTT

j_gene: TRBJ2-1
v_gene: TRBV9
d_gene: -
abundance: -
CDR3aa: CASSPPGEYNEQFF
CDR3nt: TGTGCCAGCAGCCCCCCTGGGGAGTACAATGAGCAGTTCTTC

j_gene: TRBJ1-2
v_gene: TRBV10-2
d_gene: TRBD1
abundance: many
CDR3aa: CASNDLKGQGTNYGYTF
CDR3nt: TGCGCCAGCAACGACCTAAAGGGACAGGGAACCAACTATGGCTACACCTTC

j_gene: TRBJ1-2
v_gene: TRBV29-1
d_gene: -
abundance: many
CDR3aa: CSVENLHYGYTF
CDR3nt: TGCAGCGTTGAGAACCTCCACTATGGCTACACCTTC

j_gene: TRBJ1-5
v_gene: TRBV27
d_gene: TRBD1
abundance: many
CDR3aa: CASGNTGAQPQHF
CDR3nt: TGTGCCAGCGGGAATACAGGGGCCCAGCCCCAGCATTTT

j_gene: TRBJ1-1
v_gene: TRBV5-1
d_gene: TRBD1
abundance: many
CDR3aa: CASSPQGTALETNTEAFF
CDR3nt: TGCGCCAGCAGCCCACAGGGGACAGCCTTGGAGACGAACACTGAAGCTTTCTTT

j_gene: TRBJ1-2
v_gene: TRBV11-3
d_gene: -
abundance: many
CDR3aa: CASSFRDARHTF
CDR3nt: TGTGCCAGCAGCTTTAGGGACGCTCGACACACCTTC

j_gene: TRBJ2-3
v_gene: TRBV12-3/TRBV12-4
d_gene: -
abundance: many
CDR3aa: CASSLTGDTQYF
CDR3nt: TGTGCCAGCAGTTTGACGGGGGATACGCAGTATTTT

j_gene: TRBJ2-1
v_gene: TRBV20-1
d_gene: TRBD1
abundance: many
CDR3aa: CSAQDRGVYNEQFF
CDR3nt: TGCAGTGCTCAGGACAGGGGGGTTTACAATGAGCAGTTCTTC

j_gene: TRBJ2-7
v_gene: TRBV4-3
d_gene: TRBD1
abundance: -
CDR3aa: CASSLYPPGTGGYEQYF
CDR3nt: TGCGCCAGCAGCCTATACCCCCCCGGGACAGGGGGGTACGAGCAGTACTTC

j_gene: TRBJ2-7
v_gene: TRBV7-9
d_gene: TRBD2
abundance: many
CDR3aa: CASSPTGRAYEQYF
CDR3nt: TGTGCCAGCAGCCCTACCGGGAGGGCCTACGAGCAGTACTTC

j_gene: TRBJ1-3
v_gene: TRBV19
d_gene: -
abundance: -
CDR3aa: CASSCLSSGNTIYF
CDR3nt: TGTGCCAGTAGTTGCCTAAGCTCTGGAAACACCATATATTTT

j_gene: TRBJ1-6
v_gene: TRBV6-1
d_gene: -
abundance: many
CDR3aa: CASSLGSSYNSPLHF
CDR3nt: TGTGCCAGCAGTCTTGGAAGCTCCTATAATTCACCCCTCCACTTT

j_gene: TRBJ1-5
v_gene: TRBV11-2
d_gene: -
abundance: -
CDR3aa: CSSSPSPGTGLDQPQHF
CDR3nt: TGTTCCAGCAGCCCTAGTCCGGGTACAGGACTTGATCAGCCCCAGCATTTT

j_gene: TRBJ1-4
v_gene: TRBV3-1
d_gene: -
abundance: -
CDR3aa: CASSQEAKGTNEKLFF
CDR3nt: TGTGCCAGCAGCCAAGAGGCCAAGGGGACTAATGAAAAACTGTTTTTT

j_gene: TRBJ2-7
v_gene: TRBV28
d_gene: -
abundance: few
CDR3aa: CATFGGGTYSYEQYF
CDR3nt: TGTGCCACCTTCGGTGGGGGGACGTACTCCTACGAGCAGTACTTC

j_gene: TRBJ1-2
v_gene: TRBV6-1
d_gene: -
abundance: few
CDR3aa: CASRERGGSYGYTF
CDR3nt: TGTGCCAGCAGAGAGAGAGGGGGAAGCTATGGCTACACCTTC

j_gene: TRBJ1-2
v_gene: TRBV6-6
d_gene: -
abundance: many
CDR3aa: CASSYLQGGGYTF
CDR3nt: TGTGCCAGCAGTTACCTTCAGGGCGGAGGCTACACCTTC

j_gene: TRBJ1-1
v_gene: TRBV7-9
d_gene: TRBD1
abundance: many
CDR3aa: CASSPDRVLNTEAFF
CDR3nt: TGTGCCAGCAGCCCTGACAGGGTCTTGAACACTGAAGCTTTCTTT

j_gene: TRBJ2-1
v_gene: TRBV24-1
d_gene: -
abundance: many
CDR3aa: CATGAGALNEQFF
CDR3nt: TGTGCCACCGGTGCGGGGGCCCTAAATGAGCAGTTCTTC

j_gene: TRBJ2-7
v_gene: TRBV6-2/TRBV6-3
d_gene: -
abundance: many
CDR3aa: CASSYYYEQYF
CDR3nt: TGTGCCAGCAGTTACTACTACGAGCAGTACTTC

j_gene: TRBJ2-1
v_gene: TRBV7-9
d_gene: TRBD1
abundance: many
CDR3aa: CASSPRQGPASSYNEQFF
CDR3nt: TGTGCCAGCAGCCCAAGACAGGGGCCCGCGAGCTCCTACAATGAGCAGTTCTTC

j_gene: TRBJ2-2
v_gene: TRBV28
d_gene: -
abundance: few
CDR3aa: CAIQGATGELFF
CDR3nt: TGTGCCATCCAAGGGGCTACCGGGGAGCTGTTTTTT

j_gene: TRBJ1-4
v_gene: TRBV2
d_gene: -
abundance: many
CDR3aa: CASSLRRLNEKLFF
CDR3nt: TGTGCCAGCAGTTTAAGGAGACTTAATGAAAAACTGTTTTTT

j_gene: TRBJ1-2
v_gene: TRBV11-2
d_gene: -
abundance: many
CDR3aa: CASSLGGGNYGYTF
CDR3nt: TGTGCCAGCAGCTTAGGAGGGGGAAATTATGGCTACACCTTC

j_gene: TRBJ1-3
v_gene: TRBV9
d_gene: -
abundance: -
CDR3aa: CASSFFGQKRNTIYF
CDR3nt: TGCGCCAGCAGCTTCTTTGGACAGAAACGAAACACCATATATTTT

j_gene: TRBJ1-4
v_gene: TRBV28
d_gene: -
abundance: many
CDR3aa: CASSSPGQINEKLFF
CDR3nt: TGTGCCAGCAGCTCGCCGGGACAAATTAATGAAAAACTGTTTTTT

j_gene: TRBJ2-5
v_gene: TRBV12-3/TRBV12-4
d_gene: -
abundance: many
CDR3aa: CASSLNRQETQYF
CDR3nt: TGTGCCAGCAGTTTAAACCGCCAAGAGACCCAGTACTTC

j_gene: TRBJ2-7
v_gene: TRBV11-2
d_gene: -
abundance: -
CDR3aa: CASSGGGHYEQYF
CDR3nt: TGTGCCAGCTCTGGGGGGGGACACTACGAGCAGTACTTC

j_gene: TRBJ1-2
v_gene: TRBV5-1
d_gene: TRBD1
abundance: -
CDR3aa: CASCLGEQGDYPYGYTF
CDR3nt: TGCGCCAGCTGCTTGGGGGAGCAGGGGGATTACCCCTATGGCTACACCTTC

j_gene: TRBJ1-2
v_gene: TRBV6-1
d_gene: TRBD1
abundance: few
CDR3aa: CASRDRANYGYTF
CDR3nt: TGTGCCAGCCGGGACAGGGCTAACTATGGCTACACCTTC

j_gene: TRBJ2-6
v_gene: TRBV28
d_gene: TRBD1
abundance: few
CDR3aa: CASSYSYTGAGANVLTF
CDR3nt: TGTGCCAGCAGTTACTCCTACACAGGGGCTGGGGCCAACGTCCTGACTTTC

j_gene: TRBJ1-6
v_gene: TRBV7-8
d_gene: -
abundance: many
CDR3aa: CASSFSAGNNSPLHF
CDR3nt: TGTGCCAGCAGCTTTTCGGCAGGGAATAATTCACCCCTCCACTTT

j_gene: TRBJ2-1
v_gene: TRBV5-1
d_gene: -
abundance: many
CDR3aa: CASSLETSSYNEQFF
CDR3nt: TGCGCCAGCAGCTTGGAGACTAGCTCCTACAATGAGCAGTTCTTC

j_gene: TRBJ1-5
v_gene: TRBV19
d_gene: TRBD1
abundance: many
CDR3aa: CASSMLGQGGLTQHF
CDR3nt: TGTGCCAGTAGTATGCTGGGCCAGGGGGGATTAACCCAGCATTTT

j_gene: TRBJ1-5
v_gene: TRBV7-9
d_gene: TRBD1
abundance: many
CDR3aa: CASRLKGQGPYSNQPQHF
CDR3nt: TGTGCCAGCAGGTTAAAGGGACAGGGGCCCTATAGCAATCAGCCCCAGCATTTT

j_gene: TRBJ2-2
v_gene: TRBV2
d_gene: TRBD1
abundance: few
CDR3aa: CASFQGQGRTGELFF
CDR3nt: TGTGCCAGCTTCCAGGGACAGGGGAGGACCGGGGAGCTGTTTTTT

j_gene: TRBJ1-3
v_gene: TRBV20-1
d_gene: -
abundance: many
CDR3aa: CSARGPNTGNTIYF
CDR3nt: TGCAGTGCTAGAGGCCCGAATACAGGAAACACCATATATTTT

j_gene: TRBJ2-5
v_gene: TRBV11-2
d_gene: -
abundance: many
CDR3aa: CASSLVGGVRETQYF
CDR3nt: TGTGCCAGCAGCTTAGTTGGTGGGGTGCGGGAGACCCAGTACTTC